This T cell receptor beta chain appears in the sequencing data of a study of a mutant IDH1 vaccine in newly diagnosed glioma. Study-wide results and caveats: Patients mounted vaccine-induced immune responses in 85% to 95% of cases.

The assay was immunoSEQ multiplex PCR, and TCRdb's table has in-frame clones only and misses some. The repertoire consists of about 83,000 clones, with roughly 90% occurring once and the leading ten covering about 0.6%. Ten or more counts support this clone. Its antigen is unknown. Time point: week 5, during vaccination. In the vaccine, a single dose held 300 ug of the mutant IDH1 20-mer peptide, along with topical imiquimod. The V and J ends lost 2 bases and 0 bases respectively, with 5 bases between them. The CDR3 runs 15 residues. From germline, CDR1 is MNHNS and CDR2 SASEGT. The clonotype was recovered from a woman between 50 and 59 years old with glioma. This sample comprised PBMCs, obtained from a glioma patient whose treatment included an IDH1 peptide vaccine. The genes are TRBV6-1 and TRBJ2-6, with no clear D. The CDR3 protein is CASSESSSGANVLTF. CDR3 nucleotides: TGTGCCAGCAGTGAAAGCAGCTCTGGGGCCAACGTCCTGACTTTC.